The 2 T cell receptor beta chains listed next were all sequenced from one sample in a study of post-analysis software for immune sequencing data. Study results and caveats: Roughly five TRBV segments occurring more often in patients than controls included TRBV5-6, TRBV5-1 and TRBV20-1.

Unique molecular identifiers were present in the TCR beta cDNA libraries. One entry per CDR3 protein results from TCRdb running MiXCR on the PCR reads. The sample lists hundreds of thousands of distinct CDR3 sequences; 30% were seen once. What these receptors recognize is not known. Sequencing used blood. The source is a girl between 5 and 17 years old with multiple sclerosis.

This clonotype was seen many times. V is TRBV10-2 and J is TRBJ2-7, with a weak D call TRBD2 (5 bases). Germline V gene sequence: CDR1 WSHSY, CDR2 SAAADI. Between the trimmed V and J ends, which lost 2 bases and 5 bases, there was a span of 10 bases. There are 13 residues in the CDR3. The CDR3 DNA sequence: TGCGCCAGCAGTGAGGTGGGAGCCCACGAGCAGTACTTC. Translation: CASSEVGAHEQYF.

This chain joins TRBV7-2 and TRBJ2-1; 7 nucleotides agree with TRBD1. The germline CDR1 and CDR2 sequences are SGHTA and FQGNSA. This CDR3 comprises 16 residues. V lost 5 bases, J lost 9 bases, and 16 bases stayed unmatched. CDR3 sequence: CASSPRTGLRAPEQFF. CDR3 nucleotides: TGTGCCAGCAGCCCCCGGACAGGACTGAGGGCCCCTGAGCAGTTCTTC.